This T cell receptor (beta chain) was found in a study of blood T cell repertoires in COVID-19. The CDR3 is made up of 13 amino acids. CDR1 is GTSNPN and CDR2 is SVGIG in the germline V gene (reference sequence). The V gene end was trimmed by 2 bases and the J gene end by 9 bases; junction bases not matched to a gene: 6. Clones were sequenced by immunoSEQ multiplex PCR, and TCRdb holds only the in-frame ones, with some missing. The sample lists 130,000 to 150,000 clones, about 86% occurring once. The TCR sequence derives from a woman in her thirties or forties with acute or convalescent COVID-19. The chain joins TRBV30 to TRBJ2-3; 9 positions agree with TRBD1. Sequenced input: peripheral blood. CDR3: CAWSTFGTGTQYF. The DNA for the CDR3 is TGTGCCTGGAGTACATTCGGGACAGGGACGCAGTATTTT.